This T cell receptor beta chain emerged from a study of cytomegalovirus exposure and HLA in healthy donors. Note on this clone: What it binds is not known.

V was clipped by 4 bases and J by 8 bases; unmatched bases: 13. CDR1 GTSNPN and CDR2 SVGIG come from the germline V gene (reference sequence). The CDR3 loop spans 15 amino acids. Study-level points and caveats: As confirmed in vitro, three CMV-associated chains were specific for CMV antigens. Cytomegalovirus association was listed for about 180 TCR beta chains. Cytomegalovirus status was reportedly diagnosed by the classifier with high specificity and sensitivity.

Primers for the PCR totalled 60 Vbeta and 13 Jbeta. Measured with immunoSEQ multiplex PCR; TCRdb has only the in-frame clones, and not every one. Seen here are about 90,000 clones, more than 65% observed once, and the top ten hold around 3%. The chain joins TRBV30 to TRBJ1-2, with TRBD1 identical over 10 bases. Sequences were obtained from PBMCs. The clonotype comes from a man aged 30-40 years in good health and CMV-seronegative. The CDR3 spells CAWTRPGQGFQGYTF. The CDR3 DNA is TGTGCCTGGACCCGCCCGGGACAGGGGTTTCAGGGCTACACCTTC.